Following are 28 T cell receptor beta chains from one sample sequenced in a study of blood T cell repertoires in COVID-19. Here immunoSEQ multiplex PCR was the method, and the copy in TCRdb shows in-frame clones only, minus some. This table has more than 300,000 clones, about 90% appearing once. The specimen was peripheral blood. The receptor set was obtained from a woman between 25 and 40 years old with COVID-19, enrolled during active disease.

The genes are TRBV24-1 and TRBJ2-2, with D unresolved. Germline lookup yields CDR1 KGHDR and CDR2 SFDVKD. The CDR3 is made up of 14 amino acids. V was trimmed by 2 bases and J by 9 bases, leaving 12 bases between them. The CDR3 nucleotides read TGTGCCACCAGTGATTCCCAGATCCCCCGGGAGCTGTTTTTT. As protein: CATSDSQIPRELFF.

The V call is TRBV18, the J call TRBJ1-5, with 7 bases lining up with TRBD1. V lost 3 bases and J lost 11; bases outside the gene matches: 13. The CDR3 loop spans 15 amino acids. Germline CDR1 is KGHSH and CDR2 is LQKENI. As DNA, the CDR3 is TGTGCCAGCTCACCGCCCACAGGGGACCGAGGGGCCCAGCATTTT. This codes for CASSPPTGDRGAQHF.

The rearrangement links TRBV5-6 to TRBJ2-7; tentative D call: TRBD2 (5 bases). This CDR3 is built from 13 residues. CDR1 is SGHDT, CDR2 YYEEEE, per germline. V lost 2 bases and J lost 7, with 13 bases in between. The CDR3 coding sequence is TGTGCCAGCAGCTTCGGGGTAGCACGGGAGCAGTACTTC. This encodes CASSFGVAREQYF.

This rearrangement joins TRBV10-3 to TRBJ1-2, with 10 bases that match TRBD1. The CDR3 consists of 14 residues. V trimming: 7 bases; J trimming: 4 bases; junction bases outside the gene matches: 6. Germline lookup yields CDR1 ENHRY and CDR2 SYGVKD. The CDR3 DNA reads as TGTGCCATCACCGACAGGGGGCCCGGCTATGGCTACACCTTC. Amino acid sequence: CAITDRGPGYGYTF.

The chain combines TRBV10-3 with TRBJ2-1; 11 nucleotides align to TRBD2. Trimming at V came to 0 bases and at J to 7 bases, leaving 8 bases not matched to a gene. This CDR3 contains 17 residues. Per germline, CDR1 ENHRY and CDR2 SYGVKD. The CDR3 sequence is CAISESPTSGSSNEQFF. The CDR3 DNA reads as TGTGCCATCAGTGAGTCCCCTACTAGCGGGAGTAGTAATGAGCAGTTCTTC.

The V call is TRBV19, the J call TRBJ2-3, with 7 bases identical to TRBD1. V lost 6 bases, J lost 4 bases, and 10 bases stayed unmatched. In germline, CDR1 is LNHDA, CDR2 SQIVND (reference sequence). This CDR3 contains 15 residues. Here the CDR3 reads CASRRQGSGADTQYF. The CDR3 nucleotides are TGTGCCAGTAGAAGACAGGGTTCGGGCGCAGATACGCAGTATTTT.

The rearrangement uses TRBV29-1 and TRBJ1-2, with TRBD1 matching over 11 bases. Unmatched junction bases numbered 13, after V lost 6 bases and J lost 7 bases. Germline V gene lookup returns CDR1 SQVTM and CDR2 ANQGSEA. The CDR3 spans 15 residues. CDR3 amino acids: CSVSPGQGGWGGYTF. In DNA, the CDR3 is TGCAGCGTCTCCCCGGGACAGGGGGGATGGGGTGGCTACACCTTC.

V is TRBV5-1 and J is TRBJ2-1; D may be TRBD2 (6 bases). Germline lookup yields CDR1 SGHRS and CDR2 YFSETQ. The CDR3 extends over 13 amino acids. V lost 7 bases, J lost 1 base, and 9 bases lay in between. The chain's CDR3 is CASRRDSYNEQFF. DNA for the CDR3: TGCGCCAGCCGGCGGGATTCCTACAATGAGCAGTTCTTC.

The V and J genes are TRBV2 and TRBJ1-4; tentatively, D is TRBD1 (6 bases). The CDR3 is made up of 15 amino acids. Germline loops: CDR1 SNHLY, CDR2 FYNNEI. Trimming took 11 bases from V and 7 from J, leaving 23 bases between them. The CDR3 region has the DNA TGTGCCTGCGGCCGGGACACCCAATGGGGTGAAAAACTGTTTTTT. Amino acids: CACGRDTQWGEKLFF.

This clone occurred many times. The chain combines TRBV14 with TRBJ2-7; 8 bases map to TRBD2. Per germline, CDR1 SGHDN and CDR2 FVKESK. J was trimmed by 6 bases and V by 4 bases; bases with no gene match: 8. The CDR3 covers 14 residues. The CDR3 bases are TGTGCCAGCAGCCTTCCGACTAGCGCAAGCGAGCAGTACTTC. Its protein is CASSLPTSASEQYF. Full variable domain (outside the CDR3, taken from reference TRBV14 and TRBJ2-7): EAGVTQFPSHSVIEKGQTVTLRCDPISGHDNLYWYRRVMGKEIKFLLHFVKESKQDESGMPNNRFLAERTGGTYSTLKVQPAELEDSGVYFCASSLPTSASEQYFGPGTRLTVT.

This clone was detected a few times. The rearrangement links TRBV5-4 to TRBJ2-7, with 8 bases matching TRBD1. J gave up 3 bases and V 2 bases, and 4 bases lay outside the gene matches. In germline, CDR1 is SGHNT, CDR2 YYREEE (reference sequence). The CDR3 length is 14 residues. The CDR3 spells CASSFAGQGYEQYF. The CDR3 nucleotides read TGTGCCAGCAGCTTCGCTGGACAGGGCTACGAGCAGTACTTC. Drawing the rest from reference TRBV5-4 and TRBJ2-7, the complete variable domain is ETGVTQSPTHLIKTRGQQVTLRCSSQSGHNTVSWYQQALGQGPQFIFQYYREEENGRGNFPPRFSGLQFPNYSSELNVNALELDDSALYLCASSFAGQGYEQYFGPGTRLTVT.

The chain uses TRBV5-1 and TRBJ2-2; 9 positions agree with TRBD2. V was clipped by 2 bases and J by 6 bases; unmatched bases: 5. This CDR3 region has 15 residues. Per germline, CDR1 SGHRS and CDR2 YFSETQ. CDR3 in DNA: TGCGCCAGCAGCTTCCTAGCGGGAAGGGCCGGGGAGCTGTTTTTT. The encoded protein is CASSFLAGRAGELFF. Full variable domain (outside the CDR3, taken from reference TRBV5-1 and TRBJ2-2): KAGVTQTPRYLIKTRGQQVTLSCSPISGHRSVSWYQQTPGQGLQFLFEYFSETQRNKGNFPGRFSGRQFSNSRSEMNVSTLELGDSALYLCASSFLAGRAGELFFGEGSRLTVL.

The V gene is TRBV28, the J gene TRBJ2-7; D is undetermined. CDR1 and CDR2 (germline): MDHEN, SYDVKM. V was shortened by 5 bases and J by 6 bases, with 14 bases between the two germline ends. This CDR3 has 13 residues. This CDR3 is CASSPLGPGEQYF. The CDR3, as DNA: TGTGCCAGCAGTCCCCTGGGTCCGGGCGAGCAGTACTTC.

The chain combines TRBV19 with TRBJ2-7; a possible D gene is TRBD2 (6 bases). CDR3 length: 15 amino acids. Germline V gene lookup returns CDR1 LNHDA and CDR2 SQIVND (reference sequence). The ends were cut back, 4 bases at V and 2 bases at J, with 15 bases in the middle. The CDR3 spells CASSTLRAGAYEQYF. In nucleotides, the CDR3 is TGTGCCAGTAGTACACTCCGAGCGGGCGCCTACGAGCAGTACTTC.

The chain recombines TRBV5-1 with TRBJ1-6, with D perhaps TRBD1 (5 bases). The CDR3 has 15 amino acids. CDR1 and CDR2 (germline): SGHRS, YFSETQ. The V end was cut by 0 bases, the J end by 10 bases, with 14 bases between. The CDR3 region is CASSLAGEERSPLHF. For the CDR3, the DNA is TGCGCCAGCAGCTTGGCGGGGGAAGAGAGGTCACCCCTCCACTTT. The full variable domain, its missing parts supplied by reference TRBV5-1 and TRBJ1-6, is KAGVTQTPRYLIKTRGQQVTLSCSPISGHRSVSWYQQTPGQGLQFLFEYFSETQRNKGNFPGRFSGRQFSNSRSEMNVSTLELGDSALYLCASSLAGEERSPLHFGNGTRLTVT.

The CDR3 reads CASSPAQGSVEAFF. The CDR3 nucleotides are TGTGCCAGCTCACCAGCACAGGGTTCGGTTGAAGCTTTCTTT. The chain employs TRBV18 and TRBJ1-1; TRBD1 is a possible D gene (6 bases). The CDR3 consists of 14 residues. Germline V lookup: CDR1 KGHSH, CDR2 LQKENI. Trimming shortened V by 2 bases and J by 7 bases, and 14 bases separated the two germline ends.

The chain employs TRBV5-4 and TRBJ1-2; 8 bases are a match to TRBD1. Per the germline V gene, CDR1 is SGHNT and CDR2 is YYREEE (reference sequence). Trimming took 0 bases from V and 7 from J; bases not matched to a gene: 8. This CDR3 comprises 15 residues. In DNA, the CDR3 is TGTGCCAGCAGCTTGGTCCCAGGGGGCGCCTTTGGCTACACCTTC. Translating gives CASSLVPGGAFGYTF. The variable domain in full, completed from reference TRBV5-4 and TRBJ1-2, reads ETGVTQSPTHLIKTRGQQVTLRCSSQSGHNTVSWYQQALGQGPQFIFQYYREEENGRGNFPPRFSGLQFPNYSSELNVNALELDDSALYLCASSLVPGGAFGYTFGSGTRLTVV.

This clone has just one count. The chain has TRBV14 and TRBJ2-5; TRBD2 matches at 10 bases. The V segment lost 3 bases and the J segment 3 bases; nucleotides outside the gene matches: 1. The CDR3 runs to 14 residues. The germline CDR1 and CDR2 sequences are SGHDN and FVKESK. The CDR3 loop reads CASSQLAGEETQYF. The CDR3 DNA reads as TGTGCCAGCAGCCAGCTAGCGGGAGAAGAGACCCAGTACTTC.

The CDR3 is CASRQKTGGATDTQYF. The CDR3 nucleotides are TGTGCCAGCAGGCAAAAGACAGGGGGCGCGACAGATACGCAGTATTTT. The chain recombines TRBV5-4 with TRBJ2-3, with 10 positions matching TRBD1. The CDR3 has 16 amino acids. The V gene end was trimmed by 5 bases and the J gene end by 3 bases; junction bases not matched to a gene: 9. The germline CDR1 and CDR2 sequences are SGHNT and YYREEE (reference sequence).

The rearrangement uses TRBV28 and TRBJ2-1; maybe TRBD2 (5 bases). The CDR3 totals 11 residues. Germline-derived CDR1 and CDR2 are MDHEN and SYDVKM. Between the trimmed V and J ends, which lost 7 bases and 8 bases, there was a span of 9 bases. The CDR3 bases are TGTGCCAGCAATACGGAGGATGAGCAGTTCTTC. The encoded protein is CASNTEDEQFF. Combining the CDR3 with reference TRBV28 and TRBJ2-1 gives the whole variable domain DVKVTQSSRYLVKRTGEKVFLECVQDMDHENMFWYRQDPGLGLRLIYFSYDVKMKEKGDIPEGYSVSREKKERFSLILESASTNQTSMYLCASNTEDEQFFGPGTRLTVL.

The rearrangement joins TRBV19 to TRBJ2-5, with 9 bases matching TRBD2. With 11 bases clipped from V and 5 bases from J, the junction kept 15 bases outside the gene matches. Germline lookup yields CDR1 LNHDA and CDR2 SQIVND (reference sequence). The CDR3 runs 15 residues. The CDR3 region is CARGGGGAGQETQYF. As DNA, the CDR3 is TGTGCCCGCGGGGGGGGCGGGGCGGGTCAGGAGACCCAGTACTTC.

The chain employs TRBV27 and TRBJ2-1; 10 bases agree with TRBD2. CDR3 length: 14 amino acids. V shed 5 bases, J shed 7 bases, and the junction held 5 bases outside the gene matches. Per germline, CDR1 MNHEY and CDR2 SMNVEV (reference sequence). The CDR3 DNA is TGTGCCAGCAGTCTACTAGCGGGAATGAATGAGCAGTTCTTC. This encodes CASSLLAGMNEQFF.

The V and J genes are TRBV2 and TRBJ2-2; D perhaps matches TRBD1 (7 bases). The CDR3 is 15 residues long. CDR1 and CDR2 from the germline V gene are SNHLY and FYNNEI. V was trimmed by 6 bases and J by 0 bases, leaving 11 bases between them. This CDR3 is CASRRDRANTGELFF. The CDR3, as DNA: TGTGCCAGCAGGCGGGACAGAGCGAACACCGGGGAGCTGTTTTTT.

The J gene is TRBJ2-7, the V gene TRBV2, with TRBD2 identical over 8 bases. This CDR3 spans 15 amino acids. V lost 4 bases and J lost 6; bases outside the gene matches: 11. Germline V lookup: CDR1 SNHLY, CDR2 FYNNEI. CDR3 sequence: CASSALGAGVFEQYF. DNA for the CDR3: TGTGCCAGCAGTGCCCTTGGAGCGGGAGTTTTCGAGCAGTACTTC.

For this clone: This same CDR3 is encoded by further DNA sequences in the sample. The V and J genes are TRBV5-1 and TRBJ2-7; possibly TRBD2 for D (6 bases). CDR1 SGHRS and CDR2 YFSETQ come from the germline V gene. V was cut by 4 bases and J by 2 bases, with 10 bases left in between. The CDR3 has 13 amino acids. The CDR3, as DNA: TGCGCCAGCAGCCCCGGGAGCCCCTACGAGCAGTACTTC. It is translated as CASSPGSPYEQYF.

The chain employs TRBV29-1 and TRBJ1-1; weak D call: TRBD1 (5 bases). In germline, CDR1 is SQVTM, CDR2 ANQGSEA. Trimming took 0 bases from V and 3 from J, leaving 14 bases between them. This CDR3 is 15 amino acids long. CDR3 DNA sequence: TGCAGCGTTGAAGATCAGGGCAGGGTGGACACTGAAGCTTTCTTT. This gives the protein CSVEDQGRVDTEAFF. Combining the CDR3 with reference TRBV29-1 and TRBJ1-1 gives the whole variable domain SAVISQKPSRDICQRGTSLTIQCQVDSQVTMMFWYRQQPGQSLTLIATANQGSEATYESGFVIDKFPISRPNLTFSTLTVSNMSPEDSSIYLCSVEDQGRVDTEAFFGQGTRLTVV.

The sample holds one count of this clone. The chain carries TRBV6-5 and TRBJ2-3; 7 positions match TRBD1. The trim removed 6 bases at V and 0 bases at J, leaving 6 bases unmatched. The CDR3 spans 15 residues. CDR1 MNHEY and CDR2 SVGAGI come from the germline V gene. The CDR3 spells CASSPTGHSTDTQYF. For the CDR3, the DNA is TGTGCCAGCAGCCCGACAGGGCATAGCACAGATACGCAGTATTTT.

The J gene is TRBJ2-5, the V gene TRBV27, with 14 nucleotides matching TRBD2. J gave up 5 bases and V 3 bases, and 2 bases lay outside the gene matches. The CDR3 runs 15 residues. Germline values: CDR1 MNHEY, CDR2 SMNVEV (reference sequence). The chain's CDR3 is CASSLGLAGVETQYF. CDR3 sequence (DNA): TGTGCCAGCAGTTTGGGACTAGCGGGAGTTGAGACCCAGTACTTC.